This T cell receptor (beta chain) came from a study of response to subunit inactivated influenza vaccine. Notes on the study in general: Each seasonal influenza vaccination recruits few new T cells, the authors suggested.

From the RT-PCR reads, TCRdb called clonotypes with MiXCR, one entry per CDR3 protein. The table has over 450,000 distinct CDR3 sequences, under 15% seen once. The V and J ends lost 0 bases and 5 bases respectively, with 13 bases between them. The CDR3 runs to 15 residues. Germline values: CDR1 SGHTA, CDR2 FQGTGA. Only a few counts were recorded for this clonotype. Its antigen is not identified. This TCR was sampled from a man aged 45 to 65 who received an inactivated influenza vaccine. The rearrangement uses TRBV7-3 and TRBJ2-5; D possibly corresponds to TRBD1 (5 bases). This sample comprised PBMCs from blood, obtained 35 to 45 days after vaccination. The CDR3 reads CASSLTGRGLETQYF. In nucleotides, the CDR3 is TGTGCCAGCAGCTTAACAGGAAGGGGTTTGGAGACCCAGTACTTC.